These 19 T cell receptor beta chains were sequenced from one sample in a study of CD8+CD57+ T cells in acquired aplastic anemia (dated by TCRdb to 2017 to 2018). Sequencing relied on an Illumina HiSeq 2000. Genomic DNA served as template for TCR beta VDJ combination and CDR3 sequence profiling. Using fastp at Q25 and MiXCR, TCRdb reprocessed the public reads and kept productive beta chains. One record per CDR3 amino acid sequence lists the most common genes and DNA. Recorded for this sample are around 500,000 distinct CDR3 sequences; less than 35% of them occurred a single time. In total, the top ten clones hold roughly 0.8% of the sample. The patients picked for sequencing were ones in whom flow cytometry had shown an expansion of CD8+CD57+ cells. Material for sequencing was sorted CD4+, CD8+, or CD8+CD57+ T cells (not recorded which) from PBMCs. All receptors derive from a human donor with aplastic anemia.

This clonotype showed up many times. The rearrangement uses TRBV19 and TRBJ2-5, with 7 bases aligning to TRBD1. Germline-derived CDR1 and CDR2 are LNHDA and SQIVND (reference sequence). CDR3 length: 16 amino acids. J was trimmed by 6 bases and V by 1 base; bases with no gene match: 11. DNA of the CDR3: TGTGCCAGTAGTATAGTACGGGACAGCCTCGTCCAGACCCAGTACTTC. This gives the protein CASSIVRDSLVQTQYF. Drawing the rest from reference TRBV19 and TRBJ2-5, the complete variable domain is DGGITQSPKYLFRKEGQNVTLSCEQNLNHDAMYWYRQDPGQGLRLIYYSQIVNDFQKGDIAEGYSVSREKKESFPLTVTSAQKNPTAFYLCASSIVRDSLVQTQYFGPGTRLLVL.

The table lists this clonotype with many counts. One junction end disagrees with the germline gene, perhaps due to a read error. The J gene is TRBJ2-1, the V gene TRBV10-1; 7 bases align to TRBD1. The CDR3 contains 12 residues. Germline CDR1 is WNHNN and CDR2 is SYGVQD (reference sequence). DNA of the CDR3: TGCGCCAGCAGCCAAGACAGGGAAAGGCGCAATTTC. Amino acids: CASSQDRERRNF.

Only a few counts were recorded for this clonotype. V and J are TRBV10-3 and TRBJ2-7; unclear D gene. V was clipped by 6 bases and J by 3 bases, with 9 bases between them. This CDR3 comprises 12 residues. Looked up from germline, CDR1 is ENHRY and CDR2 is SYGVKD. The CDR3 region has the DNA TGTGCCATCAGCCTTGAAGGCTACGAGCAGTACGTC. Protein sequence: CAISLEGYEQYV.

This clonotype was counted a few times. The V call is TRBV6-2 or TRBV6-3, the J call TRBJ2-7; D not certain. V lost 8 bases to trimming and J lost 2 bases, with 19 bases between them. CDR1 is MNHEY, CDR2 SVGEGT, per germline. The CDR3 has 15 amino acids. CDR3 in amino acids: CASRVSEDLAYEQYF. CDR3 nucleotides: TGTGCCAGCCGGGTCTCGGAAGACTTAGCCTACGAGCAGTACTTC.

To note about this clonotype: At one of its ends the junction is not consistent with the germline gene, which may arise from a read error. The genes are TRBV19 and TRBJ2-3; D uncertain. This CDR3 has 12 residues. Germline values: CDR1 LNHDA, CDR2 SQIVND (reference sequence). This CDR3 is CASSISTDTRYF. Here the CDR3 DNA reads TGTGCCAGTAGTATCAGCACAGATACGCGGTATTTT.

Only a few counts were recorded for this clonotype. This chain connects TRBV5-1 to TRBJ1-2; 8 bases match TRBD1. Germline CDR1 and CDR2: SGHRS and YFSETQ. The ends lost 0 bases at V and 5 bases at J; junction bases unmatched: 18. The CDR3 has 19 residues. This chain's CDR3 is CASSLAERSKGQANYGYTF. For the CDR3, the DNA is TGCGCCAGCAGCTTGGCAGAGAGGTCAAAGGGACAGGCAAATTATGGCTACACCTTC.

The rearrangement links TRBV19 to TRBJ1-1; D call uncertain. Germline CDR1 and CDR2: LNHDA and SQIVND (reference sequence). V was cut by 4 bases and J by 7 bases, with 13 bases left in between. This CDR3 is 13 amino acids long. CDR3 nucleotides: TGTGCCAGTAGTACGGAGAAAGGCGGTGAAGCTTTCTTT. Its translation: CASSTEKGGEAFF.

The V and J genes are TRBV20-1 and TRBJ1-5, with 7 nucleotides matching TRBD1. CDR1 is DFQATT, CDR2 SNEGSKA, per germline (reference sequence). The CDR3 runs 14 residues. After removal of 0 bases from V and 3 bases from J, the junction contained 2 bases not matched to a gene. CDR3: CSAREGTVNQPQHF. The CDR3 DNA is TGCAGTGCTAGAGAGGGGACAGTCAATCAGCCCCAGCATTTT.

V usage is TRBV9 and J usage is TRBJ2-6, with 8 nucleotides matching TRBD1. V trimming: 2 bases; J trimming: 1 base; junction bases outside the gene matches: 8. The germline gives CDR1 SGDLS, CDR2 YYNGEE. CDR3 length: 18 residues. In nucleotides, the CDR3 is TGTGCCAGCAGCGTCGGACAGGGTCGATTGTCTGGGGCCAACGTCCTGACTTTC. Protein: CASSVGQGRLSGANVLTF.

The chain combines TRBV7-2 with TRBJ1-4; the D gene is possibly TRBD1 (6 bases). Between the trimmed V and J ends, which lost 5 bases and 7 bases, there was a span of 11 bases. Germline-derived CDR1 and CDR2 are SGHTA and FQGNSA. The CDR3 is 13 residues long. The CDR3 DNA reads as TGTGCCAGCAGCGAAGGGGGGGGTGAAAAACTGTTTTTT. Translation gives CASSEGGGEKLFF.

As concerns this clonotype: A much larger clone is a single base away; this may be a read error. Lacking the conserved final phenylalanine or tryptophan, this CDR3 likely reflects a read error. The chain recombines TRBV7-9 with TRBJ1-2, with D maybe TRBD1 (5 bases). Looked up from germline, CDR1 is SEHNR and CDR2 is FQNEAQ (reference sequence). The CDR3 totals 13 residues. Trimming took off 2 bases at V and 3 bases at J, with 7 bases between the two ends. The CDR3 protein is CASSLQGHYGYTV. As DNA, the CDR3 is TGTGCCAGCAGCTTACAGGGACACTATGGCTACACCGTC.

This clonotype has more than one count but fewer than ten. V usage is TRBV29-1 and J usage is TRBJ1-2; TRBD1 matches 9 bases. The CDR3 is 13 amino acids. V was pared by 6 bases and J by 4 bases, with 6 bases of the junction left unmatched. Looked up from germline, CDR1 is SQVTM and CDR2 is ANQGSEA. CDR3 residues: CSVGTGRGYGYTF. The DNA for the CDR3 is TGCAGCGTGGGGACAGGGAGGGGCTATGGCTACACCTTC.

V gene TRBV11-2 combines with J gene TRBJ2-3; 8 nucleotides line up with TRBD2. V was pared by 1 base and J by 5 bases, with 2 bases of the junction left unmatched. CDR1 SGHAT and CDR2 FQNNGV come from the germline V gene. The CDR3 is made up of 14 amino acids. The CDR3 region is CASSLGSGGDTQYF. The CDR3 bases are TGTGCCAGCAGCTTAGGGAGCGGGGGAGATACGCAGTATTTT. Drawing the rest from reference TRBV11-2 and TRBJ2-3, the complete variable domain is EAGVAQSPRYKIIEKRQSVAFWCNPISGHATLYWYQQILGQGPKLLIQFQNNGVVDDSQLPKDRFSAERLKGVDSTLKIQPAKLEDSAVYLCASSLGSGGDTQYFGPGTRLTVL.

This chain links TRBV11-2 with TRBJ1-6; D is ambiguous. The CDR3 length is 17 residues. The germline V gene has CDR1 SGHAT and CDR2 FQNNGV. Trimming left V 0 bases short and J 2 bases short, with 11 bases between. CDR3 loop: CASSLDVLPAYNSPLHF. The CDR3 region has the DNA TGTGCCAGCAGCTTAGATGTCTTACCGGCCTATAATTCACCCCTCCACTTT.

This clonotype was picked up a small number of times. The DNA of the CDR3 is TGTGCCAGCACCCCGCGCGGGGAAAACTATGGCTACACCTTC. Protein sequence: CASTPRGENYGYTF. This sequence joins TRBV7-8 and TRBJ1-2; D gene ambiguous. This CDR3 has 14 amino acids. Trimming stripped 7 bases from V and 2 bases from J, with 14 bases between. CDR1 is SGHVS and CDR2 is FQNEAQ in the germline V gene.

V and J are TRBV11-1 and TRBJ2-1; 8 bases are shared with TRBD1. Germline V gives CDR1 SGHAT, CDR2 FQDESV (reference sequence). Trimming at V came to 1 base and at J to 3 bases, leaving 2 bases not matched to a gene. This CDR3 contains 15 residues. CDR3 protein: CASSLGQGIYNEQFF. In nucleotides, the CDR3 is TGTGCCAGCAGCTTAGGACAGGGGATCTACAATGAGCAGTTCTTC.

The CDR3 bases are TGTGCCAGCAGTGGGGCCCTGCTACCCTACGAGCAGTACTTC. It specifies CASSGALLPYEQYF. The rearrangement uses TRBV25-1 and TRBJ2-7; no clear D gene. The germline gives CDR1 MGHDK, CDR2 SYGVNS. The length of the CDR3 is 14 residues. V lost 4 bases, J lost 2 bases, and 12 bases lay in between.

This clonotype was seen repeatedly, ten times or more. The CDR3 here is CASSSTEGFNQPQHF. The CDR3 DNA reads TGTGCCAGCAGCTCAACGGAAGGGTTTAATCAGCCCCAGCATTTT. This chain uses TRBV7-8 with TRBJ1-5; no definite D call. Trimming took 4 bases from V and 4 from J, leaving 14 bases between them. The CDR3 runs 15 residues. Germline V gene data show CDR1 as SGHVS and CDR2 as FQNEAQ.

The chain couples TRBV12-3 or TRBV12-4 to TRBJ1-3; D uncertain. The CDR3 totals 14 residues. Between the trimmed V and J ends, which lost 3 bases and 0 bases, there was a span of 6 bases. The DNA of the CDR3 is TGTGCCAGCAGTTTCTTCAACTCTGGAAACACCATATATTTT. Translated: CASSFFNSGNTIYF.